The next 30 T cell receptor beta chains were all read from a single sample in a study of blood T cell repertoires in COVID-19. Sequencing was performed with immunoSEQ multiplex PCR; in TCRdb, only in-frame clones are kept and a portion is missing. The sample has roughly 170,000 clones, around 80% seen once. The sample comprised peripheral blood. The receptors shown here come from a human donor in a cohort sampled during active COVID-19.

The chain recombines TRBV2 with TRBJ2-7; 11 nucleotides line up with TRBD2. The CDR3 is 13 residues long. V was pared by 11 bases and J by 4 bases, with 7 bases of the junction left unmatched. CDR1 and CDR2 (germline): SNHLY, FYNNEI. The CDR3 region has the DNA TGTGCCGCCCAGACTAGCGGGGTGTACGAGCAGTACTTC. It specifies CAAQTSGVYEQYF. The full variable domain, rest sourced from reference TRBV2 and TRBJ2-7, is EPEVTQTPSHQVTQMGQEVILRCVPISNHLYFYWYRQILGQKVEFLVSFYNNEISEKSEIFDDQFSVERPDGSNFTLKIRSTKLEDSAMYFCAAQTSGVYEQYFGPGTRLTVT.

This chain uses TRBV6-5 with TRBJ2-5; TRBD1 agrees at 10 bases. CDR1 and CDR2 (germline): MNHEY, SVGAGI. The V gene end was trimmed by 6 bases and the J gene end by 3 bases; junction bases not matched to a gene: 7. The CDR3 length is 15 residues. In nucleotides, the CDR3 is TGTGCCAGCAGAAGAGACAGGGGGCTAGAAGAGACCCAGTACTTC. As protein: CASRRDRGLEETQYF.

The chain is built from TRBV5-4 and TRBJ2-7; 9 bases agree with TRBD1. CDR1 SGHNT and CDR2 YYREEE come from the germline V gene (reference sequence). The J segment lost 1 base and the V segment lost 4 bases, leaving 6 bases of the junction unmatched. CDR3 length: 15 residues. The CDR3 DNA sequence: TGTGCCAGCAGCCTTGGACAGGGGCCATCCTACGAGCAGTACTTC. Encoded protein: CASSLGQGPSYEQYF.

V and J are TRBV19 and TRBJ1-5; 9 nucleotides align to TRBD1. After removal of 6 bases from V and 6 bases from J, the junction contained 12 bases not matched to a gene. Germline V gives CDR1 LNHDA, CDR2 SQIVND (reference sequence). The CDR3 loop spans 16 amino acids. The CDR3 spells CASRDGGQGLGQPQHF. The CDR3 coding sequence is TGTGCCAGTAGAGACGGGGGACAGGGTTTGGGTCAGCCCCAGCATTTT. Based on the CDR3 plus reference TRBV19 and TRBJ1-5, the full variable domain is DGGITQSPKYLFRKEGQNVTLSCEQNLNHDAMYWYRQDPGQGLRLIYYSQIVNDFQKGDIAEGYSVSREKKESFPLTVTSAQKNPTAFYLCASRDGGQGLGQPQHFGDGTRLSIL.

The genes are TRBV6-1 and TRBJ1-2; 8 bases map to TRBD1. CDR1 and CDR2 (germline): MNHNS, SASEGT. The CDR3 spans 14 residues. V lost 2 bases, J lost 8 bases, and 7 bases stayed unmatched. Written as DNA, the CDR3 is TGTGCCAGCAGTGAAATAGGACAGGGTGGGGGCTACACCTTC. Translating gives CASSEIGQGGGYTF.

This sequence joins TRBV4-1 and TRBJ1-6, with 7 bases lining up with TRBD1. The J segment lost 9 bases and the V segment lost 0 bases, leaving 8 bases of the junction unmatched. This CDR3 is 16 amino acids long. Looked up from germline, CDR1 is MGHRA and CDR2 is YSYEKL. CDR3 in amino acids: CASSQETQGNTSPLHF. CDR3 DNA: TGCGCCAGCAGCCAAGAGACACAGGGGAATACTTCACCCCTCCACTTT.

This chain connects TRBV2 to TRBJ1-3; 9 nucleotides line up with TRBD1. J gave up 7 bases and V 7 bases, and 11 bases lay outside the gene matches. CDR1 is SNHLY, CDR2 FYNNEI, per germline. The CDR3 runs to 15 residues. In DNA, the CDR3 is TGTGCCAGCACCACCAGGGAGGGGACAGGGAACACCATATATTTT. Residues: CASTTREGTGNTIYF.

The gene calls are TRBV18 and TRBJ2-1; 10 bases map to TRBD1. The V gene's germline CDR1 is KGHSH and CDR2 LQKENI. The CDR3 contains 17 residues. Trimming removed 6 bases from V and 8 bases from J; junction bases left unmatched: 16. CDR3 sequence (DNA): TGTGCCAGCTCTCCAGCCGTAAGGACAGGGGGTTGGGATGAGCAGTTCTTC. This translates into CASSPAVRTGGWDEQFF. Full variable domain (rest looked up from reference TRBV18 and TRBJ2-1): NAGVMQNPRHLVRRRGQEARLRCSPMKGHSHVYWYRQLPEEGLKFMVYLQKENIIDESGMPKERFSAEFPKEGPSILRIQQVVRGDSAAYFCASSPAVRTGGWDEQFFGPGTRLTVL.

This clone was counted a few times. The gene calls are TRBV27 and TRBJ2-5; 7 bases line up with TRBD1. With V trimmed by 6 bases and J by 5 bases, 12 bases remained unmatched. The CDR3 runs 15 residues. Germline V gene lookup returns CDR1 MNHEY and CDR2 SMNVEV (reference sequence). The CDR3 region has the DNA TGTGCCAGCAGACTCAGGGGGTACCCAGGGGAGACCCAGTACTTC. It encodes CASRLRGYPGETQYF.

The chain is built from TRBV29-1 and TRBJ2-1; a weak D match, TRBD2 (6 bases). Germline CDR1 reads SQVTM; CDR2 reads ANQGSEA. Trimming shortened V by 3 bases and J by 3 bases, and 12 bases separated the two germline ends. The CDR3 has 14 amino acids. CDR3 bases: TGCAGCGTTGACGGGCTAGCGTACTACAATGAGCAGTTCTTC. Encoded protein: CSVDGLAYYNEQFF.

This clone occurred once. This chain links TRBV11-1 with TRBJ1-2; tentative D call: TRBD1 (5 bases). Germline V CDR1 and CDR2: SGHAT, FQDESV (reference sequence). The CDR3 loop spans 16 amino acids. Trimming pared 2 bases from V and 4 bases from J, leaving 17 bases between. The CDR3 loop is CASSLLNDRGSYGYTF. CDR3 sequence (DNA): TGTGCCAGCAGCTTACTCAACGACCGGGGGTCCTATGGCTACACCTTC.

The chain is built from TRBV4-1 and TRBJ2-7; TRBD2 matches 12 bases. The V segment lost 5 bases and the J segment 3 bases; nucleotides outside the gene matches: 8. The CDR3 has 16 amino acids. CDR1 is MGHRA and CDR2 is YSYEKL in the germline V gene. DNA of the CDR3: TGCGCCAGCAGCTCACTAGCGGGGGGCCGCCTCTACGAGCAGTACTTC. Amino acids: CASSSLAGGRLYEQYF.

This clone was seen a handful of times. The genes are TRBV20-1 and TRBJ2-3; no reliable D call. Looked up from germline, CDR1 is DFQATT and CDR2 is SNEGSKA (reference sequence). V was pared by 3 bases and J by 2 bases, with 12 bases between. The CDR3 runs to 14 residues. CDR3 region: CSASERLTTDTQYF. The CDR3 nucleotides read TGCAGTGCTAGTGAACGACTCACCACAGATACGCAGTATTTT.

The chain has TRBV3-1 (or the pseudogene TRBV3-2) and TRBJ1-2, with 8 positions matching TRBD1. The J segment lost 6 bases and the V segment lost 4 bases, leaving 13 bases of the junction unmatched. CDR3 size: 16 residues. Germline loops: CDR1 LGHDT, CDR2 YNNKEL (reference sequence). Written as DNA, the CDR3 is TGTGCCAGCAGCCCTCACGTCCCGGACAGGGCGGATGGCTACACCTTC. Translated, it gives CASSPHVPDRADGYTF.

V gene TRBV9 combines with J gene TRBJ1-1; unclear D gene. Germline CDR1 is SGDLS and CDR2 is YYNGEE. This CDR3 region has 12 residues. V was shortened by 4 bases and J by 4 bases, with 8 bases between the two germline ends. CDR3 DNA sequence: TGTGCCAGCAGCTCAGAGGCCACTGAAGCTTTCTTT. It encodes CASSSEATEAFF. The variable domain in full, with the rest retrieved from reference TRBV9 and TRBJ1-1, is DSGVTQTPKHLITATGQRVTLRCSPRSGDLSVYWYQQSLDQGLQFLIQYYNGEERAKGNILERFSAQQFPDLHSELNLSSLELGDSALYFCASSSEATEAFFGQGTRLTVV.

The chain combines TRBV30 with TRBJ1-4, with 7 bases fitting TRBD1. This CDR3 comprises 15 residues. Per the germline V gene, CDR1 is GTSNPN and CDR2 is SVGIG (reference sequence). After removal of 2 bases from V and 6 bases from J, the junction contained 9 bases not matched to a gene. The CDR3, as DNA: TGTGCCTGGAGTTGGGGGCAGGGGGATCATGAAAAACTGTTTTTT. Encoded protein: CAWSWGQGDHEKLFF.

The chain uses TRBV6-5 and TRBJ2-5; 12 bases are a match to TRBD1. V lost 6 bases to trimming and J lost 5 bases; unmatched junction nucleotides: 7. Germline CDR1 MNHEY, CDR2 SVGAGI. This CDR3 region has 15 residues. Written as DNA, the CDR3 is TGTGCCAGCAGCCCCCGGGACAGGGGGCTTGAGACCCAGTACTTC. This encodes CASSPRDRGLETQYF.

The J gene is TRBJ2-7, the V gene TRBV18, with D tentatively TRBD1 (6 bases). The germline V and J ends were trimmed by 6 bases and 0 bases, with 15 bases remaining between them. Germline V gives CDR1 KGHSH, CDR2 LQKENI. CDR3 length equals 15 residues. The CDR3 protein is CASSYGQHSSYEQYF. CDR3 bases: TGTGCCAGCTCCTATGGACAGCACAGCTCCTACGAGCAGTACTTC.

The gene calls are TRBV11-2 and TRBJ1-1; D is uncertain. CDR3 length: 13 amino acids. With 4 bases removed from V and 1 base from J, the gap between germline ends came to 7 bases. Germline V lookup: CDR1 SGHAT, CDR2 FQNNGV. The CDR3 DNA sequence: TGTGCCAGCAGCTCAAACAGGAACACTGAAGCTTTCTTT. This gives the protein CASSSNRNTEAFF. Looking up the rest from reference TRBV11-2 and TRBJ1-1 gives the full variable domain: EAGVAQSPRYKIIEKRQSVAFWCNPISGHATLYWYQQILGQGPKLLIQFQNNGVVDDSQLPKDRFSAERLKGVDSTLKIQPAKLEDSAVYLCASSSNRNTEAFFGQGTRLTVV.

In nucleotides, the CDR3 is TGTGCCAGCAGCTCCGGACTAGCTCCCGGGGAGCTGTTTTTT. This encodes CASSSGLAPGELFF. This sequence joins TRBV7-6 and TRBJ2-2; 8 bases fit TRBD2. The CDR3 length is 14 residues. V dropped 4 bases and J dropped 6; count of bases not matched to a gene: 4. Looked up from germline, CDR1 is SGHVS and CDR2 is FNYEAQ.

In nucleotides, the CDR3 is TGCGCCAGCAGCGATAAACAGGGAAATCAGCCCCAGCATTTT. This codes for CASSDKQGNQPQHF. The chain couples TRBV4-1 to TRBJ1-5; D is possibly TRBD1 (6 bases). Trimming pared 5 bases from V and 4 bases from J, leaving 12 bases between. This CDR3 spans 14 amino acids. The germline gives CDR1 MGHRA, CDR2 YSYEKL.

The chain joins TRBV27 to TRBJ1-2, with TRBD1 identical over 9 bases. The CDR3 length is 15 residues. The V segment lost 6 bases and the J segment 2 bases; nucleotides outside the gene matches: 7. Per germline, CDR1 MNHEY and CDR2 SMNVEV (reference sequence). CDR3 amino acids: CASSLTGTGNYGYTF. In DNA form, the CDR3 reads TGTGCCAGCAGCTTAACCGGGACAGGGAACTATGGCTACACCTTC.

This clone was seen only a few times. The chain uses TRBV4-1 and TRBJ2-7; TRBD1 aligns across 10 bases. From germline, CDR1 is MGHRA and CDR2 YSYEKL. The CDR3 spans 13 residues. With 3 bases clipped from V and 5 bases from J, the junction kept 1 base outside the gene matches. CDR3 in DNA: TGCGCCAGCAGCCAGGACAGGGGGAACGAGCAGTACTTC. Amino acids: CASSQDRGNEQYF.

This clone came up a few times. The chain joins TRBV6-5 to TRBJ1-1, with a possible D match to TRBD1 (6 bases). V was clipped by 0 bases and J by 4 bases, with 15 bases between them. Per the germline V gene, CDR1 is MNHEY and CDR2 is SVGAGI. This CDR3 is 16 amino acids long. The CDR3 region is CASSYSADRQLTEAFF. CDR3 in DNA: TGTGCCAGCAGTTACTCAGCAGACAGGCAACTCACTGAAGCTTTCTTT.

The rearrangement joins TRBV5-1 to TRBJ2-7, with D possibly TRBD2 on 5 matching bases. The CDR3 sequence is 15 residues long. The V gene lost 3 bases and the J gene lost 6 bases, with 19 bases spanning the gap. Per germline, CDR1 SGHRS and CDR2 YFSETQ. The CDR3 coding sequence is TGCGCCAGCAGCTCCTCTCCTGGACTGACGAGCGAGCAGTACTTC. Translating it yields CASSSSPGLTSEQYF.

The chain has TRBV18 and TRBJ1-1; D gene uncertain. Germline V gene data show CDR1 as KGHSH and CDR2 as LQKENI. Trimming shortened V by 8 bases and J by 0 bases, and 13 bases separated the two germline ends. This CDR3 contains 14 residues. CDR3 sequence reads: CASGRKSMNTEAFF. CDR3 in DNA: TGTGCCAGCGGGAGGAAGAGTATGAACACTGAAGCTTTCTTT.

The V call is TRBV9, the J call TRBJ1-4; tentative D call: TRBD1 (6 bases). Germline V gene data show CDR1 as SGDLS and CDR2 as YYNGEE. This CDR3 spans 17 amino acids. Deletions cut 4 bases from V and 10 bases from J, with 26 bases between. CDR3 bases: TGTGCCAGCAGCACCCCCTCCCCCACGGGGGGGCATGGAAAACTGTTTTTT. This sequence encodes CASSTPSPTGGHGKLFF.

This clone occurred a few times. Other DNA sequences in this sample translate to the same CDR3. The V and J genes are TRBV5-4 and TRBJ1-1; perhaps TRBD1 as D (6 bases). CDR1 is SGHNT, CDR2 YYREEE, per germline (reference sequence). The length of the CDR3 is 14 residues. Trimming left V 3 bases short and J 1 base short, with 10 bases between. CDR3 sequence reads: CASSYGQQNTEAFF. The CDR3 region has the DNA TGTGCCAGCAGCTATGGACAGCAGAACACTGAAGCTTTCTTT.

This CDR3 reads CASSYSSSDTQYF. The CDR3 DNA is TGTGCCAGCAGTTACTCGAGTTCAGATACGCAGTATTTT. The chain is built from TRBV6-6 and TRBJ2-3; D is unresolved. The length of the CDR3 is 13 residues. From germline, CDR1 is MNHNY and CDR2 SVGAGI (reference sequence). Trimming pared 0 bases from V and 4 bases from J, leaving 5 bases between.

V gene TRBV6-5 combines with J gene TRBJ2-2; no firm D call. The V gene lost 6 bases and the J gene lost 8 bases, with 10 bases spanning the gap. This CDR3 region has 12 residues. Germline V gives CDR1 MNHEY, CDR2 SVGAGI. CDR3 sequence (DNA): TGTGCCAGCAGCCCGCGTTGGGGGGAGCTGTTTTTT. This sequence encodes CASSPRWGELFF.